This T cell receptor (beta chain) was identified during a study of cytomegalovirus exposure and HLA in healthy donors (dated by TCRdb to the late 2010s). Regarding the research as a whole: An earlier analysis of a few hundred of the donors reported approximately 280 Gb of sequence data and 117 million unique TCR beta sequences obtained from some 200 million T cells. Roughly 300 gigabases of sequencing data and around 85 million unique TCR sequences made up an early release that covered 500 to 650 HLA-typed donors. The genetic ancestry cluster associated with self-reported Caucasian donors included over 80% of the roughly 410 genotyped donors. The study was designed to test whether signatures of past pathogen exposure could be identified by cataloging public T cell receptors. Using immunosequencing, the study profiled T cell repertoires from 666 subjects and related those repertoires to cytomegalovirus serostatus. Along with the approximately 620-subject first cohort, a separate validation cohort of over a hundred different subjects was used. High-throughput TCR immunosequencing, statistical association of individual TCRs with disease status, and machine learning were combined to predict cytomegalovirus infection status. A later analysis re-examined previously published TCR beta repertoires from around 670 donors and added high-resolution HLA genotyping to investigate patterns of TCR occurrence. Rather than drawing on any new phenotypic data, the later analysis identified candidate immune exposures from TCR beta sequences and the way those sequences occurred across donors. In an earlier analysis of roughly 540 of the donors, high-throughput TCR beta sequencing was used to judge whether each TCR beta V gene segment behaved as functional or pseudogenic. Alongside the repertoire data, information on donor age, sex, ethnicity and CMV serostatus was compiled. In a later genetic analysis, genome-wide SNP genotypes for about 55% of the roughly 700 donors were used, and that subset was treated as a discovery cohort. All discovery cohort repertoires had been generated on a single sequencing platform. Class I and class II HLA loci were covered by the typing at four-digit resolution. The number of donors typed differed by locus, with about 629-630 for A, B, C, DRB1 and DQB1, more than 500 for DQA1, 600 to 610 for DPA1, and approximately 470 for DPB1. Several DR-DQ haplotypes were handled as single units for association and clustering, since linkage in the cohort was strong. Among several hundred genotyped donors of the cohort, an average of roughly 230,000 unique TCR beta nucleotide sequences was sequenced per donor, of which 15% to 20% were non-productive. What the authors observed across the whole study: Compared with the approximately 600-donor mean, donors in an Asian-associated ancestry cluster had fewer N-insertions in productive TCRs, according to a later genetic analysis. Presence/absence analyses assumed roughly uniform sequencing depth across donors, an assumption that may not hold. According to a later analysis, parvovirus B19, influenza, CMV and Epstein-Barr virus appeared linked to several top co-occurrence clusters. Assigning TCR associations to individual alleles was difficult when HLA alleles, especially DR and DQ, strongly co-occurred. In the study, 164 TCR beta chains were listed as associated with cytomegalovirus. The sequencing pipeline was judged likely to have produced a cluster of highly shared sequence variants as a technical artifact. Linkage disequilibrium might explain the correlated functional status among segregating V segments, but an unknown experimental factor could not be excluded. A further reported finding was that TCR beta sequences accurately predicted the HLA-A and HLA-B alleles for most subjects in the first cohort. CMV serostatus was the only immune exposure information available for the cohort. V-gene and J-gene trimming of TCR beta chains was associated with a missense DCLRE1C variant in a later genetic analysis, and the association was replicated in an independent cohort. Specific HLA alleles were associated with some 15,000 TCR beta sequences at a false discovery rate of 0.05 in a later analysis. A later analysis found that HLA-associated TCR beta chains were more clonally expanded and had lower generation probabilities than equally common non-associated chains. The authors suggested that the approach could potentially be extended to other disease states and immunological phenotypes. Only TCR beta chains were sequenced in this cohort, and the absence of alpha or paired-chain data limited detectable features. The classifier was reported to diagnose cytomegalovirus status with high specificity and sensitivity in both the original and validation cohorts. Most CMV-associated TCR beta chains appeared to be HLA-restricted in a later analysis, and the HLA associations seemed to be driven largely by CMV exposure. Three of the identified cytomegalovirus-associated TCR beta chains were confirmed in vitro to be specific for cytomegalovirus antigens. Because the 87-base-pair reads could not distinguish some IMGT-functional V segments, including TRBV6-2 and TRBV6-3, those segments were excluded. Because HLA typing was unavailable for some donors at each locus, only the typed subset was used in association tests. In an earlier analysis of more than 450 of the donors, most TCR beta V segments were observed in productive rearrangements about 87% or about 30% of the time, broadly matching IMGT annotations. Most TCR sequences were seen in very few donors, while some public TCRs were found in many individuals. The earlier analysis of almost 600 of the donors excluded over 15 rarely observed V segments, including chromosome 9 orphons, because counts were too low. According to a later analysis, TCR association rates differed among HLA loci, with DRB1 alleles showing the most associated TCRs and HLA-C alleles showing the fewest.

Library construction relied on the immunoSEQ multiplex PCR assay. A mixture of 60 forward primers for TCR Vbeta segments and 13 reverse primers for TCR Jbeta segments was used in the multiplex PCR. The CDR3 region of rearranged TCR beta genes was amplified from genomic DNA by a multiplex PCR assay. The amplified TCR beta libraries were sequenced on the Illumina HiSeq System as 87-base-pair reads. From the authors' description of their analysis: Across the 600 to 700 repertoires, a later analysis counted roughly 84 million unique TCR beta chains, 8.5 million to 12 million of which were shared by at least two donors. Raw reads were error-corrected and collapsed into unique sequences with a nearest-neighbor algorithm that merged closely related sequences to remove PCR and sequencing errors. Alignment of CDR3 sequences to IMGT reference sequences was used to assign V, D and J gene segments. For a sequence to be retained, a match of at least six nucleotides was required to both a V gene segment and a J gene segment. A rearrangement was called productive if the CDR3 had no stop codons and remained in frame with V and J, and every other rearrangement was called non-productive. Following IMGT convention, CDR3 was defined as the stretch from the second conserved V-encoded cysteine up to the conserved J-encoded phenylalanine. The earlier analysis of some 580 of the donors excluded any sequence lacking an unambiguous match to a single V gene segment. In an earlier analysis of around 590 of the donors, a V segment was called functional when productive rearrangements were above 56.7%, and segregating when the standard deviation between donors exceeded 5%. To diagnose cytomegalovirus status from the catalog of TCR beta chain sequences, a statistical classification framework was built. In a later analysis, V and J genes were assigned by comparing TCR nucleotide sequences against IMGT/GENE-DB human TR gene sequences. The TCRdist pipeline was used in a later analysis to assign CDR3 sequences and most-parsimonious VDJ recombination scenarios. In a later analysis, each TCR beta chain was defined by its CDR3 amino acid sequence together with its V-gene family, and reads lacking a unique V-gene family were excluded. A later analysis removed several hundred highly shared, low-generation-probability nucleotide sequences to deal with suspected cross-contamination and a sequencing artifact. In a later analysis, a clonal expansion index was calculated for each public chain from normalized within-repertoire ranks of inferred template counts. In a later analysis, generation probabilities were computed using a VDJ recombination model fitted to out-of-frame rearrangements, and the results were checked against IGoR. Hypergeometric tests were used in a later analysis to score TCR-TCR, TCR-HLA and TCR-CMV co-occurrence, with a repertoire-size bias correction applied to the TCR pairs. False discovery rates were estimated in a later analysis by permuting HLA or CMV assignments 20 times. In a later analysis, co-occurring TCRs were grouped with DBSCAN, and TCRdist sequence similarity was added when clustering was performed within HLA-allele-positive subsets. Co-occurrence clustering excluded repertoires with fewer than 30,000 or more than 120,000 public chains, plus five with anomalous nucleotide sharing. TCRdb provides this immuneACCESS table in a form limited to in-frame rearrangements. Some clones are lacking; in checked studies, under half of them reflect an unresolved V gene, and why the rest are absent is not known. D and trimming come from the DNA, and the V and J calls and clone size come from that table. A total of around 92,000 clones appear in this sample, around 79% of them only once. The ten largest clones add up to 13% to 15% of the sample.

The cohort was made up of 650 to 700 healthy bone marrow donors. All cohort members were sampled while nominally healthy, although unrecorded immune exposures were likely present. The donor tested CMV seropositive and was one of the 289 seropositive cohort members. A peripheral blood sample was provided by each donor, and peripheral blood mononuclear cells were used for TCR beta sequencing. The Qiagen DNeasy Blood Extraction Kit was used to extract genomic DNA from the blood cell samples. Points on this clone: Its antigen is unknown. Base quality data are lacking; no much larger clone is found one base away.

V is trimmed back by 6 bases and J by 9 bases, and the junction contains 17 bases that no gene match accounts for. The CDR3 starts with the cysteine, ends with the phenylalanine, and has 16 residues. Left in the record is the CDR3 DNA by itself, 48 bases read in frame from the first base. CDR1 and CDR2, looked up from the germline V gene (reference sequence), are MNHEY and SMNVEV. Material for sequencing was PBMCs. This sequence uses TRBV27 and TRBJ1-5; 7 bases in between match TRBD1. The clonotype originates from a woman in her seventies in good health and CMV-seropositive. CDR3 protein: CASRPKPGQASGPQHF. Read as DNA, the sequence is TGTGCCAGCAGACCGAAACCAGGACAGGCGAGTGGGCCCCAGCATTTT.